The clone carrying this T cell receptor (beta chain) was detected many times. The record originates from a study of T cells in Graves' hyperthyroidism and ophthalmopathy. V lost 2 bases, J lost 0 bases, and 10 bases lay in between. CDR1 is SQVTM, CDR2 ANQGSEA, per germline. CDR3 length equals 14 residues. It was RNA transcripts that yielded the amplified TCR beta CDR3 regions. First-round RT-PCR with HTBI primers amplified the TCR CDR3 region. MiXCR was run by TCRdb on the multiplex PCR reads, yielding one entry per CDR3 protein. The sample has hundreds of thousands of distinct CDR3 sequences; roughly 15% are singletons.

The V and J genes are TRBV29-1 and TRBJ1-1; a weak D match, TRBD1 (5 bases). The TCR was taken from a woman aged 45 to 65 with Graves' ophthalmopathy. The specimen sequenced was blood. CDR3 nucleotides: TGCAGCGTTGAACGGAGACAGATGAACACTGAAGCTTTCTTT. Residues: CSVERRQMNTEAFF.